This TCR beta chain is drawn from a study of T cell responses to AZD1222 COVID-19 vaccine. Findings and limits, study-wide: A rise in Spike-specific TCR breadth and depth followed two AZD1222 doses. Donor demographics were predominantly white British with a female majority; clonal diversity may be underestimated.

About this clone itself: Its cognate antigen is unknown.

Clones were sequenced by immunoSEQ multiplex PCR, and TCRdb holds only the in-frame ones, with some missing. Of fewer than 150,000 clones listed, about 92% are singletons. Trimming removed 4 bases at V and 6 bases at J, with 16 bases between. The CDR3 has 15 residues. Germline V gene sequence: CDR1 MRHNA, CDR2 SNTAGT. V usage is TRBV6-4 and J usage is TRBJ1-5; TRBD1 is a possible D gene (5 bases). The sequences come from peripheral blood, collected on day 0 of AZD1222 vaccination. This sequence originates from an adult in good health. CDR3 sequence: CASSASTGLGQPQHF. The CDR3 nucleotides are TGTGCCAGCAGTGCCTCTACAGGACTCGGTCAGCCCCAGCATTTT.